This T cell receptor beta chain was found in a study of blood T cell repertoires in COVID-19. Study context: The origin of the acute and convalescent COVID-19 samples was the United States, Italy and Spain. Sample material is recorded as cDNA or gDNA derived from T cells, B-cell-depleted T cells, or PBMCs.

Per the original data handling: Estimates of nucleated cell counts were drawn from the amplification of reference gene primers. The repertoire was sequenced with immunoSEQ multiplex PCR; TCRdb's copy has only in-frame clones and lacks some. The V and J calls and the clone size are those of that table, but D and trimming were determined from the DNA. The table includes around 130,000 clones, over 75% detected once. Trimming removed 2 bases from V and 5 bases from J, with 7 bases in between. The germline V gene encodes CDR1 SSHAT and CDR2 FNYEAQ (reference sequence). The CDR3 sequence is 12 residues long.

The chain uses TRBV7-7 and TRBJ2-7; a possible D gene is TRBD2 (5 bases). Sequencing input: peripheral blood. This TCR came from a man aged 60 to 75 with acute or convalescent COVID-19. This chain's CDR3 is CASSLTGNEQYF. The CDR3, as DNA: TGTGCCAGCAGCTTAACGGGGAACGAGCAGTACTTC.